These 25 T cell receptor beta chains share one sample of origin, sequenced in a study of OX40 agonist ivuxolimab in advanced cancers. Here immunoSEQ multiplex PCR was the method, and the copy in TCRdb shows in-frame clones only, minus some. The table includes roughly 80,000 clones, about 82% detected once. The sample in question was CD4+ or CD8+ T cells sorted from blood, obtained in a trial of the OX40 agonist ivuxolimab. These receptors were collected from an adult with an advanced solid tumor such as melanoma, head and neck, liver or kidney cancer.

CDR3 region: CASSAQGGNPTEAFF. The DNA of the CDR3 is TGTGCCAGCAGCGCCCAAGGGGGGAACCCCACTGAAGCTTTCTTT. The chain is built from TRBV5-4 and TRBJ1-1, with D perhaps matching TRBD1 (6 bases). There are 15 residues in the CDR3. Germline lookup yields CDR1 SGHNT and CDR2 YYREEE (reference sequence). V was cut by 4 bases and J by 4 bases, with 17 bases left in between.

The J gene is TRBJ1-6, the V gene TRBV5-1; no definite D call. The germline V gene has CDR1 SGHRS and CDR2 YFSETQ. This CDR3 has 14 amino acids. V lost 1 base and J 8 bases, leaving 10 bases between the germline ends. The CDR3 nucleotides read TGCGCCAGCAGCTTGACGGGCAGAGATTCACCCCTCCACTTT. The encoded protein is CASSLTGRDSPLHF.

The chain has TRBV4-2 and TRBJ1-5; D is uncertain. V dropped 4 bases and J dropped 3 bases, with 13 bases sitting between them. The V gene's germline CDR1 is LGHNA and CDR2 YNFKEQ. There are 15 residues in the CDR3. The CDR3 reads CASSPTTANNQPQHF. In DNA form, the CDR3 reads TGTGCCAGCAGCCCAACCACTGCTAACAATCAGCCCCAGCATTTT.

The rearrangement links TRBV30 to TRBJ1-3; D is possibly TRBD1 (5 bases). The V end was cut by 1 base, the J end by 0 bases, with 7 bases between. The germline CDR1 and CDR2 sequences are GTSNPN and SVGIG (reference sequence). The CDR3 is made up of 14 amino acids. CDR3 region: CAWSETASGNTIYF. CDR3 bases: TGTGCCTGGAGTGAGACAGCCTCTGGAAACACCATATATTTT.

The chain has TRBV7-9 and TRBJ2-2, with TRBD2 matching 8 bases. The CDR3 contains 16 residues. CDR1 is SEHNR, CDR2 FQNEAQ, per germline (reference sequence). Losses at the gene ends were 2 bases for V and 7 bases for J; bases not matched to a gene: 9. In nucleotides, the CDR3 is TGTGCCAGCAGCTTACATATGGCGGGAGGTCACGGGGAGCTGTTTTTT. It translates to CASSLHMAGGHGELFF. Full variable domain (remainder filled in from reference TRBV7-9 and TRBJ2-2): DTGVSQNPRHKITKRGQNVTFRCDPISEHNRLYWYRQTLGQGPEFLTYFQNEAQLEKSRLLSDRFSAERPKGSFSTLEIQRTEQGDSAMYLCASSLHMAGGHGELFFGEGSRLTVL.

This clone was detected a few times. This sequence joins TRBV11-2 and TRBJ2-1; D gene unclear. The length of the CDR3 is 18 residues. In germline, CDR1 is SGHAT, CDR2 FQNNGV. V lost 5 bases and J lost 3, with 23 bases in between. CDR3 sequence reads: CASSLPPETLTFYNEQFF. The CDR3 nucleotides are TGTGCCAGCAGCCTACCCCCGGAGACCCTTACCTTCTACAATGAGCAGTTCTTC.

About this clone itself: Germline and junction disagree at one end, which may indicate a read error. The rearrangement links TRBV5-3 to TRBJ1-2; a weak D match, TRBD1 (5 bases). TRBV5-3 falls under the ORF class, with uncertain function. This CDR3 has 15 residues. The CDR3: CASSLVPGANYGYTF. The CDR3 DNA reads TGTGCCAGCAGCTTGGTTCCGGGGGCTAACTATGGCTACACCTTC.

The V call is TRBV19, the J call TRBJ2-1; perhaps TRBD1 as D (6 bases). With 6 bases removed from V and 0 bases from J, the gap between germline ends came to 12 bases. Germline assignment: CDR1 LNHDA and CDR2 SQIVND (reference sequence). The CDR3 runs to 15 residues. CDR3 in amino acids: CASRTGTHSYNEQFF. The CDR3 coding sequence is TGTGCCAGTAGAACCGGGACACACTCCTACAATGAGCAGTTCTTC.

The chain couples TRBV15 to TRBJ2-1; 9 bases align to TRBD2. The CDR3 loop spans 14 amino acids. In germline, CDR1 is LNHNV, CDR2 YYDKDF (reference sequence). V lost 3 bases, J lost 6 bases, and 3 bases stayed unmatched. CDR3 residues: CATSRAGGFNEQFF. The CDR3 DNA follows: TGTGCCACCAGCAGGGCGGGAGGGTTCAATGAGCAGTTCTTC.

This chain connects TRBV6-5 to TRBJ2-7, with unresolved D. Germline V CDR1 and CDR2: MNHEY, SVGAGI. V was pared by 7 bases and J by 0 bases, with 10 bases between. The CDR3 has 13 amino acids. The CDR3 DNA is TGTGCCAGCAAGGGCCTCGGCTCCTACGAGCAGTACTTC. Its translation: CASKGLGSYEQYF.

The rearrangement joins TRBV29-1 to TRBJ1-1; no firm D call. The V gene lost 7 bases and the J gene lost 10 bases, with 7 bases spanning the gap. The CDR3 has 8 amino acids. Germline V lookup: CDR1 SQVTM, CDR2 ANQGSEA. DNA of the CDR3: TGCAGCGCTCCTGGAGCTTTCTTT. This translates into CSAPGAFF. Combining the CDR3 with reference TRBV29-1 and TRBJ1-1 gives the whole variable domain SAVISQKPSRDICQRGTSLTIQCQVDSQVTMMFWYRQQPGQSLTLIATANQGSEATYESGFVIDKFPISRPNLTFSTLTVSNMSPEDSSIYLCSAPGAFFGQGTRLTVV.

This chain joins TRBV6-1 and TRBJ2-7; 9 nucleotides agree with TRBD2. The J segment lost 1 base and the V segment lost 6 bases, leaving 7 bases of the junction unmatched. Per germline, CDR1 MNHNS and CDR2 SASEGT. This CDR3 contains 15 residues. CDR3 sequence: CASRDSGSTSYEQYF. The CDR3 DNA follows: TGTGCCAGCAGGGATAGCGGGAGCACATCCTACGAGCAGTACTTC.

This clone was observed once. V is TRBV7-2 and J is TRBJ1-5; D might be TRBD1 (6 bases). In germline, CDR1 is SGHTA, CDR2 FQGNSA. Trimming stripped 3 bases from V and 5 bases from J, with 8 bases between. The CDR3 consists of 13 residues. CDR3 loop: CASSLGGDQPQHF. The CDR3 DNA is TGTGCCAGCAGCTTGGGGGGCGATCAGCCCCAGCATTTT.

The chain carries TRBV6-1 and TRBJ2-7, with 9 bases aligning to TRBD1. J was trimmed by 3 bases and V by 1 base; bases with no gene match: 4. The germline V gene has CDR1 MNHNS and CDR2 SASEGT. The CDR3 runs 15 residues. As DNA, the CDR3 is TGTGCCAGCAGTGAAGGAACAGGGGGCATCTACGAGCAGTACTTC. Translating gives CASSEGTGGIYEQYF.

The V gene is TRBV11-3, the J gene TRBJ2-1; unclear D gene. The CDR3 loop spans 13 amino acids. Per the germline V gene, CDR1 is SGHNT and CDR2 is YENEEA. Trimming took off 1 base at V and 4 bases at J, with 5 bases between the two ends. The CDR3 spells CASSLANYNEQFF. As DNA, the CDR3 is TGTGCCAGCAGCTTAGCAAATTACAATGAGCAGTTCTTC.

CDR3 protein: CASSYQAGGPGETQYF. The CDR3 region has the DNA TGTGCCAGCAGTTACCAAGCGGGAGGGCCGGGGGAGACCCAGTACTTC. The chain couples TRBV6-5 to TRBJ2-5; 10 bases are a match to TRBD2. J gave up 5 bases and V 2 bases, and 8 bases lay outside the gene matches. Germline V CDR1 and CDR2: MNHEY, SVGAGI. This CDR3 spans 16 amino acids.

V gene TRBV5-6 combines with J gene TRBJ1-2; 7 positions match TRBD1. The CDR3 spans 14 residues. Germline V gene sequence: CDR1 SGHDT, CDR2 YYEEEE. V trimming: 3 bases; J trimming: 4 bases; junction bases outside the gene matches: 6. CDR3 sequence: CASSSGGGGYGYTF. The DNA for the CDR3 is TGTGCCAGCAGCTCAGGAGGGGGCGGCTATGGCTACACCTTC.

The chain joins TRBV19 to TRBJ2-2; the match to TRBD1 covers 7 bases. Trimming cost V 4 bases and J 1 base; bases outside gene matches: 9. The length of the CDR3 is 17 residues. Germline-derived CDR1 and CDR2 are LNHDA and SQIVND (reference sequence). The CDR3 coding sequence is TGTGCCAGTAGTACAATACAGGGGTACGTGAACACCGGGGAGCTGTTTTTT. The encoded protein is CASSTIQGYVNTGELFF.

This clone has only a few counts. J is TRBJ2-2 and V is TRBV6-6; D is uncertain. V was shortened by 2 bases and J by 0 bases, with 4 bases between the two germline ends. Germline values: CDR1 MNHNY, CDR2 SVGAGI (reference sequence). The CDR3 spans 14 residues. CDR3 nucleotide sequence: TGTGCCAGCAGTTACGGGCCGAACACCGGGGAGCTGTTTTTT. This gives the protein CASSYGPNTGELFF.

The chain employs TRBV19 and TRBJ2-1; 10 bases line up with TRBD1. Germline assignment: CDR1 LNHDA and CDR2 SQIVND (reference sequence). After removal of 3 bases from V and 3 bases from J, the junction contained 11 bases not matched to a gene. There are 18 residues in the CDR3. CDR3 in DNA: TGTGCCAGTAGTATCGGTTCTCCTTGGACAGGGGGCTACAATGAGCAGTTCTTC. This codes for CASSIGSPWTGGYNEQFF.

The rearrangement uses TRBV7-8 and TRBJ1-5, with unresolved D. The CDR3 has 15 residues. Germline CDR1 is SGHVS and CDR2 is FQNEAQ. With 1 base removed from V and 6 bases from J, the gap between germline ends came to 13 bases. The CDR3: CASSLGAGHGQPQHF. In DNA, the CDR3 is TGTGCCAGCAGCTTAGGGGCCGGTCATGGTCAGCCCCAGCATTTT.

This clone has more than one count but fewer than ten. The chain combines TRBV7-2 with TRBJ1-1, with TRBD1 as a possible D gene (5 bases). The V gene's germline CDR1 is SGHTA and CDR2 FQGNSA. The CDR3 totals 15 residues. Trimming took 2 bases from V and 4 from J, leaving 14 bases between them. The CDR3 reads CASSLQGHGGTEAFF. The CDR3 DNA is TGTGCCAGCAGCTTACAAGGGCACGGGGGCACTGAAGCTTTCTTT.

Written as DNA, the CDR3 is TGTGCCAGCTCACGAGGGCAAGAAGAGACCCAGTACTTC. Translation: CASSRGQEETQYF. The gene calls are TRBV18 and TRBJ2-5; weak D call: TRBD2 (5 bases). Germline V gene data show CDR1 as KGHSH and CDR2 as LQKENI. V shed 4 bases and J shed 3 bases, with 9 bases lying between them. This CDR3 has 13 amino acids.

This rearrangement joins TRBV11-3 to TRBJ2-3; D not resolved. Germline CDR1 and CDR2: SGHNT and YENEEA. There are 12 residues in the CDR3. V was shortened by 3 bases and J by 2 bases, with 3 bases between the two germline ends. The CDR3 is CASSFSTDTQYF. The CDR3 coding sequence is TGTGCCAGCAGCTTCTCCACAGATACGCAGTATTTT.

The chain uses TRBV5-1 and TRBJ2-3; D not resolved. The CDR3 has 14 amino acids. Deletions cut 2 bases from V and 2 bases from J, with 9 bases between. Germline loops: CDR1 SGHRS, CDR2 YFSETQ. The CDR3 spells CASSFGQSTDTQYF. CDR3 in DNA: TGCGCCAGCAGCTTCGGCCAGTCCACAGATACGCAGTATTTT.